These T cell receptor beta chains were read from a single sample in a study of blood T cell repertoires in COVID-19. Assay: immunoSEQ multiplex PCR; the TCRdb copy retains only in-frame clones and omits some. The sample records about 68,000 clones, 70% to 80% being singletons. Sequencing was carried out using peripheral blood. The receptors here all came from a human donor in a cohort sampled during active COVID-19. Each CDR3 is given with its conserved first and last residue. The order of the fields is clone size, V gene, D gene, J gene, CDR3 protein, CDR3 DNA. The D gene is left open where the match is weak. The size of a clone is reported for some rows only, either as once, few or many, or as a class for expanded clones.

>NA|TRBV19|TRBD2|TRBJ2-1
CASSKASGSNEQFF
TGTGCCAGTAGTAAGGCTAGCGGGAGTAATGAGCAGTTCTTC
>NA|TRBV7-9|NA|TRBJ2-2
CASSSATENTGELFF
TGTGCCAGCAGCTCCGCGACAGAGAACACCGGGGAGCTGTTTTTT
>NA|TRBV6-2/TRBV6-3|TRBD1|TRBJ1-5
CASSPTGGGQPQHF
TGTGCCAGCAGTCCAACAGGGGGCGGGCAGCCCCAGCATTTT
>NA|TRBV5-1|TRBD1|TRBJ1-2
CASSLDGTAPTRGYGYTF
TGCGCCAGCAGCTTGGATGGGACAGCTCCAACCAGGGGCTATGGCTACACCTTC
>many|TRBV19|TRBD1|TRBJ1-5
CASSTGTGGYQPQHF
TGTGCCAGTAGTACCGGGACAGGGGGTTATCAGCCCCAGCATTTT
>NA|TRBV28|TRBD2|TRBJ2-1
CASSSKSGGSYNEQFF
TGTGCCAGCAGTTCGAAAAGCGGGGGATCCTACAATGAGCAGTTCTTC
>NA|TRBV19|TRBD2|TRBJ2-1
CATRVAGSYNEQFF
TGTGCCACCAGAGTAGCGGGAAGTTACAATGAGCAGTTCTTC
>NA|TRBV30|NA|TRBJ2-5
CAWSPLGPQETQYF
TGTGCCTGGAGTCCTCTCGGTCCACAAGAGACCCAGTACTTC
>NA|TRBV13|TRBD1|TRBJ2-7
CASRLEQGVGEQYF
TGTGCCAGCAGGCTCGAACAGGGGGTTGGTGAGCAGTACTTC
>NA|TRBV27|TRBD1|TRBJ1-3
CASSRDRSSGNTIYF
TGTGCCAGCAGCCGGGACAGAAGCTCTGGAAACACCATATATTTT
>few|TRBV7-2|NA|TRBJ2-5
CASSLGYGGAGWRTQYF
TGTGCCAGCAGCTTAGGGTATGGGGGGGCCGGATGGAGGACCCAGTACTTC
>NA|TRBV7-2|TRBD2|TRBJ2-1
CASSLGGSGPSEQFF
TGTGCCAGCAGCTTAGGGGGTAGCGGGCCGTCCGAGCAGTTCTTC
>NA|TRBV24-1|TRBD2|TRBJ2-5
CATSGSTSGHQETQYF
TGTGCCACCAGTGGGTCTACTAGCGGACACCAAGAGACCCAGTACTTC
>NA|TRBV6-5|TRBD1|TRBJ1-2
CASSLVRGHGYTF
TGTGCCAGCAGTCTCGTGAGGGGGCATGGCTACACCTTC
>once|TRBV3-1/TRBV3-2|TRBD2|TRBJ2-7
CASSGGLAGSGEQYF
TGTGCCAGCAGCGGGGGACTAGCGGGGAGCGGCGAGCAGTACTTC
>NA|TRBV24-1|TRBD1|TRBJ2-5
CATSDLGTGGRRETQYF
TGTGCCACCAGTGATTTGGGGACAGGGGGCCGGAGAGAGACCCAGTACTTC
>NA|TRBV18|TRBD1|TRBJ1-4
CASSPDRGPNEKLFF
TGTGCCAGCTCACCGGACAGGGGGCCTAATGAAAAACTGTTTTTT
>NA|TRBV24-1|TRBD1|TRBJ1-2
CATSDLETGGVYGYTF
TGTGCCACCAGTGACCTCGAGACAGGGGGTGTTTATGGCTACACCTTC
>NA|TRBV29-1|NA|TRBJ1-2
CSVVEAKANYGYTF
TGCAGCGTTGTAGAGGCAAAAGCTAACTATGGCTACACCTTC
>once|TRBV28|TRBD1|TRBJ1-2
CASSLDRGHGGYTF
TGTGCCAGCAGTCTCGACAGGGGGCACGGCGGCTACACCTTC
>NA|TRBV27|TRBD1|TRBJ2-7
CASSKSTGTGFTYEQYF
TGTGCCAGCAGTAAATCCACCGGGACAGGGTTTACCTACGAGCAGTACTTC
>NA|TRBV29-1|NA|TRBJ2-2
CSVRVSGAGELFF
TGCAGCGTTCGAGTTTCGGGGGCCGGGGAGCTGTTTTTT
>NA|TRBV19|TRBD1|TRBJ1-5
CASSIEGQGNQPQHF
TGTGCCAGTAGTATAGAGGGACAGGGAAACCAGCCCCAGCATTTT
>NA|TRBV6-2/TRBV6-3|NA|TRBJ1-1
CASSFHGSDTEAFF
TGTGCCAGCAGTTTCCACGGGTCCGACACTGAAGCTTTCTTT
>NA|TRBV30|TRBD1|TRBJ1-1
CAWRRQGKESTEAFF
TGTGCCTGGAGGAGACAGGGGAAGGAGAGCACTGAAGCTTTCTTT
>NA|TRBV27|TRBD2|TRBJ2-3
CASSYLGLAGVGPDTQYF
TGTGCCAGCAGTTACCTCGGACTAGCGGGAGTTGGCCCAGATACGCAGTATTTT
>NA|TRBV21-1|NA|TRBJ1-1
CASKEGTPHSNTEAFF
TGTGCCAGCAAGGAGGGAACCCCCCACTCGAACACTGAAGCTTTCTTT
>NA|TRBV19|TRBD2|TRBJ2-2
CASSPRLAGESRGELFF
TGTGCCAGTAGTCCGAGACTAGCGGGGGAGTCCAGAGGGGAGCTGTTTTTT
>NA|TRBV27|NA|TRBJ2-1
CASSFLAQEQFF
TGTGCCAGCAGTTTTTTGGCTCAGGAGCAGTTCTTC
>NA|TRBV4-3|TRBD2|TRBJ2-3
CASSQGPGLAADTQYF
TGCGCCAGCAGCCAAGGTCCGGGACTAGCGGCAGATACGCAGTATTTT
>NA|TRBV7-8|TRBD2|TRBJ2-1
CASSRNLAGSSYNEQFF
TGTGCCAGCAGCCGGAATCTAGCGGGAAGCTCCTACAATGAGCAGTTCTTC
>NA|TRBV19|NA|TRBJ2-5
CASRGRGPQETQYF
TGTGCCAGTAGAGGGCGGGGGCCCCAAGAGACCCAGTACTTC
>NA|TRBV18|TRBD1|TRBJ1-1
CASSPPDRVMNTEAFF
TGTGCCAGCTCACCACCGGACAGGGTAATGAACACTGAAGCTTTCTTT
>few|TRBV7-9|TRBD1|TRBJ1-1
CASSAGTGVDTEAFF
TGTGCCAGCAGCGCCGGGACAGGGGTGGACACTGAAGCTTTCTTT
>NA|TRBV6-5|NA|TRBJ1-5
CASSETELSNQPQHF
TGTGCCAGCAGCGAGACAGAGCTGAGCAATCAGCCCCAGCATTTT
>NA|TRBV7-3|TRBD1|TRBJ2-2
CASSSVGQGGPGELFF
TGTGCCAGCAGCTCAGTCGGACAGGGAGGCCCCGGGGAGCTGTTTTTT
>few|TRBV4-2|NA|TRBJ1-5
CASSPQYPLAHQPQHF
TGTGCCAGCAGCCCTCAGTATCCCTTAGCACATCAGCCCCAGCATTTT
>NA|TRBV7-7|TRBD2|TRBJ2-2
CASSPGSGRTGELFF
TGTGCTAGCAGCCCCGGTAGCGGGCGCACCGGGGAGCTGTTTTTT
>few|TRBV29-1|TRBD1|TRBJ1-2
CSVKRGQGEGYTF
TGCAGCGTTAAGCGGGGACAGGGAGAAGGCTACACCTTC
>NA|TRBV5-1|NA|TRBJ2-2
CASSLQGPPGELFF
TGCGCCAGCAGCCTACAGGGTCCGCCCGGGGAGCTGTTTTTT
>NA|TRBV19|TRBD1|TRBJ2-3
CASSAWDSNTDTQYF
TGTGCCAGTAGTGCCTGGGACAGTAACACAGATACGCAGTATTTT
>few|TRBV27|NA|TRBJ1-5
CASRRGVSGDQPQHF
TGTGCCAGCAGACGAGGGGTCTCGGGAGATCAGCCCCAGCATTTT
>NA|TRBV10-3|TRBD2|TRBJ2-5
CAISERLAGGLTQYF
TGTGCCATCAGTGAGAGACTAGCGGGAGGTCTGACCCAGTACTTC
>NA|TRBV19|TRBD1|TRBJ1-1
CASSIGGTGNTEAFF
TGTGCCAGTAGTATAGGAGGGACAGGGAACACTGAAGCTTTCTTT
>NA|TRBV7-2|NA|TRBJ1-4
CASRSAGTRAGKLFF
TGTGCCAGCAGGTCAGCGGGGACCCGGGCTGGAAAACTGTTTTTT
>NA|TRBV28|NA|TRBJ2-7
CASSTYPGGKTYEQYF
TGTGCCAGCAGTACTTATCCAGGGGGGAAAACCTACGAGCAGTACTTC
>NA|TRBV10-2|TRBD1|TRBJ2-7
CASRGQGSYEQYF
TGCGCCAGCAGAGGACAGGGCTCCTACGAGCAGTACTTC
>NA|TRBV3-1/TRBV3-2|NA|TRBJ1-1
CASSQASGSLNTEAFF
TGTGCCAGCAGCCAAGCATCAGGCAGTTTGAACACTGAAGCTTTCTTT
>NA|TRBV21-1|NA|TRBJ1-6
CASIVDSQNSPLHF
TGTGCCAGCATCGTAGACAGCCAAAATTCACCCCTCCACTTT
>NA|TRBV7-2|NA|TRBJ2-1
CASSHGLGGLHEQFF
TGTGCCAGCAGCCACGGGTTGGGAGGCCTTCATGAGCAGTTCTTC
>NA|TRBV7-3|NA|TRBJ2-6
CASTLGGSGANVLTF
TGTGCCAGCACCCTGGGGGGCTCTGGGGCCAACGTCCTGACTTTC
>few|TRBV5-1|TRBD2|TRBJ2-1
CASSSGTNYNEQFF
TGCGCCAGCAGCTCCGGGACTAATTACAATGAGCAGTTCTTC
>NA|TRBV6-2/TRBV6-3|TRBD1|TRBJ2-7
CASSSGQYASYEQYF
TGTGCCAGCAGTTCGGGACAGTACGCCTCCTACGAGCAGTACTTC
>NA|TRBV28|TRBD1|TRBJ1-4
CASSTTGTGNEKLFF
TGTGCCAGCAGCACCACCGGGACAGGAAATGAAAAACTGTTTTTT
>NA|TRBV7-3|NA|TRBJ1-1
CASSGGVGSEAFF
TGTGCCAGCAGTGGAGGAGTTGGGTCTGAAGCTTTCTTT